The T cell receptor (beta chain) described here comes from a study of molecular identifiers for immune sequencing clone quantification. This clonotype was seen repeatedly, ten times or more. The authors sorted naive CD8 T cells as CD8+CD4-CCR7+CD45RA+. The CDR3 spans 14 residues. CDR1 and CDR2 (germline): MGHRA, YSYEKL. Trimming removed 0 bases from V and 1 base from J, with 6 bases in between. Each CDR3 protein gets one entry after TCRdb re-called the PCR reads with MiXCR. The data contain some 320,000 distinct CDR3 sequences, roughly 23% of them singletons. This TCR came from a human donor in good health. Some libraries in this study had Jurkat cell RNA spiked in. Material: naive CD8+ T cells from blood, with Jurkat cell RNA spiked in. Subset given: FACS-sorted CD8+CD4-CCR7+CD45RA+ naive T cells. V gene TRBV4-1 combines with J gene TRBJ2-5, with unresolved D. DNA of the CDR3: TGCGCCAGCAGCCAAGATCAAACCCAAGAGACCCAGTACTTC. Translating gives CASSQDQTQETQYF.